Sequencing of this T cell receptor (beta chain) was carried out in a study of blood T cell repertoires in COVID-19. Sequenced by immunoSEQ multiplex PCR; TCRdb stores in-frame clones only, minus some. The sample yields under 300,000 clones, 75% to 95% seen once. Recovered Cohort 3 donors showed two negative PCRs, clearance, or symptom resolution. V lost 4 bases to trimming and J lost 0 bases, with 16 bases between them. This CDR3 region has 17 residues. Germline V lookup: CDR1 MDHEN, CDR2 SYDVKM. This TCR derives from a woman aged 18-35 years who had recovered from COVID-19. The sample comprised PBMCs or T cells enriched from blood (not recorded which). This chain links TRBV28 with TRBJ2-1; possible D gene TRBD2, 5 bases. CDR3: CASSSDGLRDSYNEQFF. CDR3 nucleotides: TGTGCCAGCAGTTCGGACGGACTGAGAGACTCCTACAATGAGCAGTTCTTC.